This T cell receptor beta chain was observed in a study of blood T cell repertoires in COVID-19. Original processing notes: Amplified reference gene primers provided the basis for estimating nucleated cell counts. Libraries were prepared by immunoSEQ multiplex PCR; TCRdb keeps only in-frame clonotypes and omits some of them. V and J calls and clone size are as listed in that table; D and trimming were resolved from the DNA. Of roughly 120,000 clones in the sample, around 80% were seen once. After removal of 2 bases from V and 3 bases from J, the junction contained 10 bases not matched to a gene. The V gene's germline CDR1 is MDHEN and CDR2 SYDVKM. The CDR3 is 17 residues long.

Sequencing was carried out using peripheral blood. The gene calls are TRBV28 and TRBJ2-7, with 10 bases fitting TRBD2. The receptor was derived from an elderly woman with active or convalescent COVID-19. The CDR3 sequence is CASSLPPGLAPVYEQYF. The CDR3 region has the DNA TGTGCCAGCAGTTTACCCCCGGGACTAGCGCCCGTCTACGAGCAGTACTTC.